These T cell receptor beta chains were read from a single sample in a study of control samples from healthy donors and cancer patients. Clones were read by immunoSEQ multiplex PCR, and TCRdb kept only the in-frame ones, dropping some. The sample consists of more than 50,000 clones, less than 95% of them appearing once. Material for sequencing was PBMCs. Receptor source: a woman in her fifties or sixties with colorectal cancer. Each CDR3 is given with its conserved first and last residue. Each record gives: clone size, J gene, CDR3 length, D gene, V gene, CDR3 DNA, CDR3 protein. The D gene is left open where the match is weak. Expanded clones are given a class, and other clones once, few, many or no size at all.

>-|TRBJ2-7|15|-|TRBV5-4
TGTGCCAGCAGCTTGGATGGCGACAGATCTTACGAGCAGTACTTC
CASSLDGDRSYEQYF
>-|TRBJ2-3|14|-|TRBV19
TGTGCCAGTTCCGAGGGCTTGGTGACAGATACGCAGTATTTT
CASSEGLVTDTQYF
>-|TRBJ2-1|13|-|TRBV30
TGTGCCTGGAGTCCATCGAGTACAGGGCGAGAGTTCTTC
CAWSPSSTGREFF
>-|TRBJ1-1|13|-|TRBV24-1
TGTGCCACCAGTGATTGGGGGGACACTGAAGCTTTCTTT
CATSDWGDTEAFF
>-|TRBJ1-1|16|-|TRBV11-2
TGTGCCAGCAGCTCCAGAGACAGTACGAGGAACACTGAAGCTTTCTTT
CASSSRDSTRNTEAFF
>few|TRBJ2-2|19|TRBD2|TRBV19
TGTGCCAGTAGTATAGACCGCCTAGCGGGGGGGCGGGGCACCGGGGAGCTGTTTTTT
CASSIDRLAGGRGTGELFF
>-|TRBJ2-3|14|TRBD2|TRBV2
TGTGCCAGCAGTGGGGGAGGGACGACAGATACGCAGTATTTT
CASSGGGTTDTQYF
>-|TRBJ1-4|14|-|TRBV6-6
TGTGCCAGCAGTTCCATCCACGATAATGAAAAACTGTTTTTT
CASSSIHDNEKLFF
>-|TRBJ2-2|14|-|TRBV2
TGTGCCAGCAAGGTCACAGAAAGCACCGGGGAGCTGTTTTTT
CASKVTESTGELFF
>-|TRBJ2-2|13|-|TRBV7-7
TGTGCTAGCAGCTCCCACAGGTCCGGGGAGCTGTTTTTT
CASSSHRSGELFF
>-|TRBJ1-1|14|TRBD1|TRBV7-8
TGTGCCAGCAGCCGAGGACAGGGGAACACTGAAGCTTTCTTT
CASSRGQGNTEAFF
>-|TRBJ1-1|14|-|TRBV27
TGTGCCAGCAGAGTGCGGGGAGTGAACACTGAAGCTTTCTTT
CASRVRGVNTEAFF
>-|TRBJ2-7|15|TRBD2|TRBV30
TGTGCCTGGAGTGTAGCGCTAGCGGGAGAAATTGAGCAGTACTTC
CAWSVALAGEIEQYF
>-|TRBJ2-1|14|-|TRBV19
TGTGCCAGTAGTATTGGGCGGGAAGTCACTGAGCAGTTCTTC
CASSIGREVTEQFF
>-|TRBJ1-2|11|-|TRBV3-1/TRBV3-2
TGTGCCAGCAGCCAGGACTATGGCTACACCTTC
CASSQDYGYTF
>-|TRBJ2-4|18|-|TRBV6-1
TGTGCCAGCAGTGAAAGGAGAGCGGGCGGGGTAGCCAAAAACATTCAGTACTTC
CASSERRAGGVAKNIQYF
>-|TRBJ1-1|12|-|TRBV12-3/TRBV12-4
TGTGCCAGCAGTTTATGGGGTACTGAAGCTTTCTTT
CASSLWGTEAFF
>-|TRBJ2-3|16|TRBD2|TRBV6-2/TRBV6-3
TGTGCCAGCAGTCGACCGAGCGGGAGGGTCGGAGATACGCAGTATTTT
CASSRPSGRVGDTQYF
>-|TRBJ1-5|15|-|TRBV6-5
TGTGCCAGCAGCTCGACACGGTTCGGAAATCAGCCCCAGCATTTT
CASSSTRFGNQPQHF
>-|TRBJ2-3|15|-|TRBV12-5
TGTGCTAGTGGTTTGTTTTTGGGAAGCACAGATACGCAGTATTTT
CASGLFLGSTDTQYF
>-|TRBJ1-5|15|-|TRBV7-9
TGTGCCAGCAGCTTAGCTACCGATCCGCCGAGGCCCCAGCATTTT
CASSLATDPPRPQHF
>-|TRBJ1-2|15|-|TRBV7-3
TGTGCCAGCAGCTCCGACCCTGGACTGACAGGTGGCTACACCTTC
CASSSDPGLTGGYTF
>-|TRBJ1-2|13|-|TRBV12-3/TRBV12-4
TGTGCCAGCAGTTTAGTGAACCAGGGTCCCTACACCTTC
CASSLVNQGPYTF
>-|TRBJ1-1|15|TRBD1|TRBV28
TGTGCCAGCAGTTTCGGACAGGGTAAATACACTGAAGCTTTCTTT
CASSFGQGKYTEAFF
>-|TRBJ2-3|15|TRBD2|TRBV29-1
TGCAGCGTTGCCGGGGGGGCAGATCCCACAGATACGCAGTATTTT
CSVAGGADPTDTQYF
>few|TRBJ1-2|14|-|TRBV6-5
TGTGCCAGCCGCCCCGGGGTTATAATTTTTGGCTACACCTTC
CASRPGVIIFGYTF
>-|TRBJ2-7|15|-|TRBV7-2
TGTGCCAGCAGCCCCCAAGTCGGGCAGGGGTACGAGCAGTACTTC
CASSPQVGQGYEQYF
>-|TRBJ1-3|16|-|TRBV28
TGTGCCAGCAGCCTTCCGGGACACCCCTCTGGAAACACCATATATTTT
CASSLPGHPSGNTIYF
>-|TRBJ1-1|14|TRBD1|TRBV18
TGTGCCAGCTCACCCGGTTCTGAGGGGGCTCGCGCTTTCTTT
CASSPGSEGARAFF
>-|TRBJ1-2|17|TRBD1|TRBV20-1
TGCAGTGCTAGTCCTCTTCTGGGACAGGGAAATGAGTATGGCTACACCTTC
CSASPLLGQGNEYGYTF
>-|TRBJ2-5|16|-|TRBV10-2
TGCGCCAGCAGTGAAAGCAGTTCGGGACCCCAAGAGACCCAGTACTTC
CASSESSSGPQETQYF
>-|TRBJ1-1|15|-|TRBV4-1
TGCGCCAGCAGCCAGCGGGACAACATGAACACTGAAGCTTTCTTT
CASSQRDNMNTEAFF
>-|TRBJ2-5|15|-|TRBV14
TGTGCCAGCAGCCGGACAGTAGGGCTCTGGGAGACCCAGTACTTC
CASSRTVGLWETQYF
>-|TRBJ1-6|17|TRBD1|TRBV6-1
TGTGCCAGCAGTGACAACGGTAACAGGGGCTATAATTCACCCCTCCACTTT
CASSDNGNRGYNSPLHF
>-|TRBJ2-5|13|TRBD1|TRBV19
TGTGCCTCCCGCAGACAGGGATCAGAGACCCAGTACTTC
CASRRQGSETQYF
>-|TRBJ1-4|15|-|TRBV7-8
TGTGCCAGCAGCGAGGGCGTCAGGGGTAGCGAAAAACTGTTTTTT
CASSEGVRGSEKLFF
>-|TRBJ2-7|15|TRBD1|TRBV18
TGTGCCAGCTCACCTGGGACAGGGGAGATTGTGGAGCAGTACTTC
CASSPGTGEIVEQYF
>once|TRBJ1-1|13|-|TRBV11-3
TGTGCCAGCAGCTTATCAATGAACACTGAAGCTTTCTTT
CASSLSMNTEAFF
>-|TRBJ2-1|13|-|TRBV3-1/TRBV3-2
TGTGCCAGCAGCCAAGTTGACAACAATGAGCAGTTCTTC
CASSQVDNNEQFF
>-|TRBJ2-1|13|-|TRBV15
TGTGCCACCAGCAACGAAAAGGGGTTTGAGCAGTTCTTC
CATSNEKGFEQFF
>-|TRBJ2-3|15|-|TRBV7-9
TGTGCCAGCAGCAGGGTGGGGATAAGCACAGATACGCAGTATTTT
CASSRVGISTDTQYF